The rows below give T cell receptor beta chains drawn from one sample of a study of cytomegalovirus exposure and HLA in healthy donors. Measured with immunoSEQ multiplex PCR; TCRdb has only the in-frame clones, and not every one. The sample has about 130,000 clones; around 80% are singletons. Sample: PBMCs. All receptors come from a man aged 25 to 40 in good health and CMV-seropositive. CDR3s include the opening cysteine and the closing phenylalanine or tryptophan. A D gene is named only where the DNA matches it firmly. Size is stated for part of the rows, as once, few or many counts, or as a class when the clone is expanded.

J gene	D gene	V gene	clone size	CDR3 protein	CDR3 DNA
TRBJ2-7	NA	TRBV30	NA	CAWDRDNYEQYF	TGTGCCTGGGACCGGGACAACTACGAGCAGTACTTC
TRBJ1-6	TRBD1	TRBV4-3	NA	CASSQDWTGPSALHF	TGCGCCAGCAGCCAAGATTGGACAGGCCCGTCCGCCCTCCACTTT
TRBJ2-7	NA	TRBV18	once	CASSPGRGPSYEQYF	TGTGCCAGCTCACCAGGCAGGGGACCCTCCTACGAGCAGTACTTC
TRBJ2-5	TRBD1	TRBV29-1	NA	CSVGGGQGQETQYF	TGCAGCGTTGGAGGAGGACAGGGCCAAGAGACCCAGTACTTC
TRBJ1-5	NA	TRBV5-1	NA	CASSLGTGEPQHF	TGCGCCAGCAGCTTGGGCACAGGCGAGCCCCAGCATTTT
TRBJ1-2	NA	TRBV6-6	once	CASSYRQDGYTF	TGTGCCAGCAGTTACAGACAGGATGGCTACACCTTC
TRBJ2-5	NA	TRBV5-1	NA	CASNRGYQETQYF	TGCGCCAGCAACCGGGGTTATCAAGAGACCCAGTACTTC
TRBJ2-1	TRBD2	TRBV6-6	NA	CASTQTSGPDNEQFF	TGTGCCAGCACCCAGACTAGCGGCCCTGACAATGAGCAGTTCTTC
TRBJ2-1	TRBD2	TRBV6-6	NA	CASSPGTSGNWFEQFF	TGTGCCAGCAGCCCCGGGACTAGCGGGAATTGGTTTGAGCAGTTCTTC
TRBJ2-7	NA	TRBV27	NA	CASSSANSATYEQYF	TGTGCCAGCAGTTCGGCTAATAGCGCAACCTACGAGCAGTACTTC
TRBJ2-7	TRBD2	TRBV30	once	CAWSPRGRAPWEQYF	TGTGCCTGGAGTCCGCGCGGGAGAGCTCCGTGGGAGCAGTACTTC
TRBJ1-1	NA	TRBV29-1	NA	CSVVGGYGSTEAFF	TGCAGCGTTGTTGGGGGATACGGGAGCACTGAAGCTTTCTTT
TRBJ2-7	TRBD1	TRBV29-1	NA	CSVETGAYEQYF	TGCAGCGTTGAAACAGGGGCCTACGAGCAGTACTTC
TRBJ1-1	NA	TRBV5-4	NA	CASSLYPTGLDTEAFF	TGTGCCAGCAGCTTGTATCCTACAGGGCTGGACACTGAAGCTTTCTTT
TRBJ2-7	NA	TRBV30	NA	CAWSFTRDEQYF	TGTGCCTGGAGTTTCACTAGGGACGAGCAGTACTTC
TRBJ1-2	TRBD1	TRBV7-2	NA	CASSAWTGRDGYTF	TGTGCCAGCAGCGCCTGGACAGGGCGGGATGGCTACACCTTC
TRBJ2-5	NA	TRBV7-2	NA	CASSQGGNLRETQYF	TGTGCCAGCAGCCAGGGGGGCAACCTCCGAGAGACCCAGTACTTC